This T cell receptor (beta chain) is drawn from a study of cytotoxic CD8 clonotypes in ibrutinib-treated CLL. Study results and limitations: Baseline clonality exceeded age-matched healthy donors and tracked circulating CD8+ T-cell counts.

The data were produced by immunoSEQ multiplex PCR, yet TCRdb's version contains in-frame clones alone and is incomplete. The sample yields about 160,000 clones, 84% seen once. Libraries of TCR beta were made from about 2.2 micrograms of genomic DNA that came from cryopreserved PBMCs. This clone was found once. Its antigen remains unidentified. The germline CDR1 and CDR2 sequences are SGHDT and YYEEEE. The CDR3 length is 13 residues. The germline V and J ends were trimmed by 3 bases and 6 bases, with 9 bases remaining between them. Here the sequenced sample was PBMCs, taken after 24 months of ibrutinib treatment. J is TRBJ2-2 and V is TRBV5-6; the D is unclear. The clonotype comes from a human donor with chronic lymphocytic leukemia. Here the CDR3 DNA reads TGTGCCAGCAGCTGGCACCTCTCCGGGGAGCTGTTTTTT. Translating gives CASSWHLSGELFF.